The source of this TCR beta chain is a study of shared clonotypes between healthy human individuals. Whole-study findings and limits: The study found roughly 5% of naive CD4 clonotypes shared across several donors. The sole specimen, blood, was sampled, and tissue repertoires likely differ.

The CDR3 contains 16 residues. Trimming removed 3 bases from V and 7 bases from J; junction bases left unmatched: 12. Germline V gene data show CDR1 as KGHSH and CDR2 as LQKENI. As to this clone: Antigen unknown.

Assay used: immunoSEQ multiplex PCR; TCRdb lists only in-frame clones, some missing. Here the sample spans some 500,000 clones, 90% to 96% being singletons. The sequencing input was naive CD4+ T cells sorted from blood. Described subset: CD45RA+ positively selected. The receptor was isolated from a woman aged 25 to 39 in good health. This chain uses TRBV18 with TRBJ1-2; 9 nucleotides agree with TRBD1. CDR3 residues: CASSPRPGTGFGGYTF. Written as DNA, the CDR3 is TGTGCCAGCTCACCCCGTCCCGGGACAGGGTTCGGTGGCTACACCTTC. Full variable domain (outside the CDR3, taken from reference TRBV18 and TRBJ1-2): NAGVMQNPRHLVRRRGQEARLRCSPMKGHSHVYWYRQLPEEGLKFMVYLQKENIIDESGMPKERFSAEFPKEGPSILRIQQVVRGDSAAYFCASSPRPGTGFGGYTFGSGTRLTVV.